This record covers a single TCR beta chain. Its antigen target is currently unknown. No base quality values were provided; no much bigger clone lies one nucleotide off. The data were obtained in a study of sequential checkpoint blockade in melanoma (dated by TCRdb to between 2018 and 2021). Some background on the complete study: In a 1:1 randomization, patients received either first-line nivolumab then ipilimumab (arm A) or ipilimumab then nivolumab (arm B). Maintenance nivolumab came after each of the two trial sequences. Results the study describes overall, beyond this receptor: Validation of the response-prediction model combining TCR metrics and mutation burden is needed in larger, independent patient cohorts.

The immunoSEQ Assay was used to immunosequence TCRbeta CDR3 regions from genomic DNA. Before high-throughput sequencing, genomic DNA was amplified using bias-controlled multiplex PCR. In the authors' own workflow: To quantify the absolute abundance of each unique TCRbeta CDR3 region, the sequences were collapsed and filtered. Clonality, defined as 1 minus Pielou's evenness, was calculated using only productive rearrangements. A previously published method was used to identify clones with significantly greater frequencies in on-treatment samples than in baseline samples. This immuneACCESS table, as held by TCRdb, lists in-frame sequences with V and J called but not all clones. Of the missing ones, under half trace to an unresolved V gene in checked studies; the others have no known cause. V and J calls and clone size follow that table, whereas D and trimming were derived from the DNA. This sample lists 5,600 or so clones; approximately 48% were detected once. The top ten clones comprise 25% to 30% of the sample.

The sample's treatment or condition, from its label and the paper: randomized to nivolumab then ipilimumab (arm A) or the reverse (arm B). No trial patient had received prior DNA-damaging chemotherapy. Live CD3+CD8+ cells negative for CD19 and CD56 were sorted from thawed PBMCs on a FACS Aria II flow cytometer. The samples were obtained from melanoma patients enrolled in CheckMate 064, an open-label, randomized phase II trial testing sequential checkpoint blockade. Leukapheresis was used to collect peripheral blood mononuclear cells, which were then purified with Ficoll-Paque and frozen in human serum with 10% DMSO. Immediately after sorting, the purity of sorted blood CD3+CD8+ cells was verified to be >98%, after which DNA was extracted. V and J are trimmed by 4 bases and 3 bases, and the gene matches miss 3 bases of the junction. CDR1 and CDR2 (LNHDA, SQIVND) derive from the germline V gene (reference sequence). The CDR3, from cysteine to phenylalanine, totals 14 residues. Only the CDR3 DNA is retained, 42 bases long and in frame from the first base.

The receptor was derived from a human patient with melanoma. Some clones in this sample may be carry-over from other donors' samples. Recombination joined TRBV19 with TRBJ2-7, and 10 junctional nucleotides match TRBD1. Sequencing was performed on CD8+ T cells sorted from blood (inferred from file names), taken from a patient given nivolumab and ipilimumab in sequence. The CDR3 reads as follows: CASSSGQGGYEQYF. Here is the DNA: TGTGCCAGTAGTAGCGGACAGGGGGGCTACGAGCAGTACTTC.